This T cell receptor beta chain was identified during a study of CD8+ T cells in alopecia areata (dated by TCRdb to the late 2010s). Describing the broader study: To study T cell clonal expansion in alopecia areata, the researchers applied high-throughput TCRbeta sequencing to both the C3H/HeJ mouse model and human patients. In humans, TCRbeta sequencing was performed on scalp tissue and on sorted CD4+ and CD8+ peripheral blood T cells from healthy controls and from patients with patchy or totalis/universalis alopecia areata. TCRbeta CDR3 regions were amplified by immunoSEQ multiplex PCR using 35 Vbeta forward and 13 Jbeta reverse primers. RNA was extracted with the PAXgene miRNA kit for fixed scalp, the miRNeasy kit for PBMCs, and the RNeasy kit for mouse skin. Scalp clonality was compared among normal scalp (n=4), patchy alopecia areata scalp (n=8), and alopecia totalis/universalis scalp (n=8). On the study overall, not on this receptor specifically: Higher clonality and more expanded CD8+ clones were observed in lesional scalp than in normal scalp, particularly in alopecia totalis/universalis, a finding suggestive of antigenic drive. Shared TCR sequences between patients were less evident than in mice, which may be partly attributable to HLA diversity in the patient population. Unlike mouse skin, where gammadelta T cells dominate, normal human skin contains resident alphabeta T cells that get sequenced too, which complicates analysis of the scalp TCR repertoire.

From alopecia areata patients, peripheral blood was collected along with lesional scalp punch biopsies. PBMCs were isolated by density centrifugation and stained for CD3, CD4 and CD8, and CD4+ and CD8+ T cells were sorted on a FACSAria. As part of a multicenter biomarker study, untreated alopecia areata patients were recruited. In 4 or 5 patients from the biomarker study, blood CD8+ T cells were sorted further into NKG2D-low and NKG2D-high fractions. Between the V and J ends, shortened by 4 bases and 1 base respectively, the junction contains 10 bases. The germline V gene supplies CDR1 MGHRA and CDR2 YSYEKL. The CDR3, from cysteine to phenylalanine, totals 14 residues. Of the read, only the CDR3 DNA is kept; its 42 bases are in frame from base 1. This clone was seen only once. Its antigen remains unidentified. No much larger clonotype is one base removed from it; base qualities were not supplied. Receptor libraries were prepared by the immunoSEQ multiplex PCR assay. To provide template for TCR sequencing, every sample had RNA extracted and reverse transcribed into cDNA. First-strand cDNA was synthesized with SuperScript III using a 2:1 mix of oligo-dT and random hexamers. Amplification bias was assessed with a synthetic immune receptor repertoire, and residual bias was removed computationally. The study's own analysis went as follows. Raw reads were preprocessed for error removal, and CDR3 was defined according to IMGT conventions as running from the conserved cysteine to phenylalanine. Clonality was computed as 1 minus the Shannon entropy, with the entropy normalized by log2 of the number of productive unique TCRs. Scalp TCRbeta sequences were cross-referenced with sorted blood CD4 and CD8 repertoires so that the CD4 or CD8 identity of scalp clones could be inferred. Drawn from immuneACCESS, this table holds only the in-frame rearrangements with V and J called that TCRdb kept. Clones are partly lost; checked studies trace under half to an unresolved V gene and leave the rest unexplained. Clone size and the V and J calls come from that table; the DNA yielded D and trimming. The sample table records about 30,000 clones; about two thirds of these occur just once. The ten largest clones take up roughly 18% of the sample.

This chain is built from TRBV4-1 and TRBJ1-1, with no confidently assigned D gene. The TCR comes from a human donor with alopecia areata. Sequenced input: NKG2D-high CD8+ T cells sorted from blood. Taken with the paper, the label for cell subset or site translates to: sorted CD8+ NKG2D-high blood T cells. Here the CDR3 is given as CASSREITNTEAFF. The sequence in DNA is TGCGCCAGCAGCCGGGAGATAACGAACACTGAAGCTTTCTTT.